The 32 T cell receptor beta chains in this list originate from one sample, sequenced in a study of identifying expanded T cells in peripheral blood. Sequenced by immunoSEQ multiplex PCR; TCRdb stores in-frame clones only, minus some. Among more than 45,000 clones listed, roughly nine tenths were seen once. The sequenced material came from blood. The receptors originated from a person between 18 and 75 years old in good health.

This chain uses TRBV7-2 with TRBJ1-1, with a weak D call TRBD1 (6 bases). The CDR3 extends over 14 amino acids. The V end was cut by 5 bases, the J end by 0 bases, with 10 bases between. CDR1 is SGHTA, CDR2 FQGNSA, per germline. The CDR3 coding sequence is TGTGCCAGCAGCAATCAGGGGATGAACACTGAAGCTTTCTTT. Translated, it gives CASSNQGMNTEAFF.

J is TRBJ2-1 and V is TRBV4-3; D is ambiguous. CDR1 and CDR2 from the germline V gene are LGHNA and YSLEER. This CDR3 is 16 amino acids long. Trimming took 0 bases from V and 5 from J, leaving 14 bases between them. The CDR3 sequence: CASSQDGGASHNEQFF. The CDR3 DNA reads TGCGCCAGCAGCCAAGATGGCGGAGCCAGCCACAATGAGCAGTTCTTC.

This chain links TRBV7-2 with TRBJ2-7, with TRBD2 as a possible D gene (5 bases). Germline CDR1 and CDR2: SGHTA and FQGNSA. CDR3 length: 14 amino acids. V lost 1 base and J 7 bases, leaving 14 bases between the germline ends. CDR3 sequence (DNA): TGTGCCAGCAGCTTAGAGGCGGGCCCACGAGAGCAGTACTTC. Its protein is CASSLEAGPREQYF.

The genes are TRBV7-8 and TRBJ1-2; possible D gene TRBD1, 5 bases. The CDR3 spans 15 residues. Germline lookup yields CDR1 SGHVS and CDR2 FQNEAQ. V gave up 1 base and J gave up 6 bases, with 15 bases separating them. The CDR3 DNA follows: TGTGCCAGCAGCTTAGTCCGGGGGGTAGTGGATGGCTACACCTTC. Its translation: CASSLVRGVVDGYTF.

The V gene is TRBV7-8, the J gene TRBJ1-5; TRBD1 matches at 9 bases. CDR1 and CDR2 (germline): SGHVS, FQNEAQ. J was trimmed by 5 bases and V by 1 base; bases with no gene match: 6. The CDR3 extends over 16 amino acids. The CDR3 sequence: CASSLGPRTGDQPQHF. The CDR3 region has the DNA TGTGCCAGCAGCTTAGGGCCTAGGACAGGGGATCAGCCCCAGCATTTT. Full variable domain (remainder filled in from reference TRBV7-8 and TRBJ1-5): GAGVSQSPRYKVAKRGQDVALRCDPISGHVSLFWYQQALGQGPEFLTYFQNEAQLDKSGLPSDRFFAERPEGSVSTLKIQRTQQEDSAVYLCASSLGPRTGDQPQHFGDGTRLSIL.

The rearrangement uses TRBV28 and TRBJ2-5, with 9 nucleotides matching TRBD2. The trim removed 2 bases at V and 5 bases at J, leaving 6 bases unmatched. This CDR3 has 15 residues. CDR1 is MDHEN, CDR2 SYDVKM, per germline. The CDR3 coding sequence is TGTGCCAGCAGTTTAATCAGCGGGGGGTTGGAGACCCAGTACTTC. Translated: CASSLISGGLETQYF.

This clone was seen only a few times. The chain joins TRBV7-2 to TRBJ2-1; 10 bases fit TRBD2. Germline loops: CDR1 SGHTA, CDR2 FQGNSA. There are 18 residues in the CDR3. V lost 3 bases and J lost 7; bases outside the gene matches: 15. The CDR3 sequence: CASSLDRPLAGETNEQFF. The CDR3 region has the DNA TGTGCCAGCAGCTTGGATAGACCCCTAGCGGGAGAAACGAATGAGCAGTTCTTC. Full variable domain (missing parts from reference TRBV7-2 and TRBJ2-1): GAGVSQSPSNKVTEKGKDVELRCDPISGHTALYWYRQSLGQGLEFLIYFQGNSAPDKSGLPSDRFSAERTGGSVSTLTIQRTQQEDSAVYLCASSLDRPLAGETNEQFFGPGTRLTVL.

The chain employs TRBV5-4 and TRBJ1-1, with 9 bases aligning to TRBD1. The V and J ends lost 2 bases and 7 bases, in that order; junction bases with no gene match: 6. The CDR3 is made up of 14 amino acids. Germline V gives CDR1 SGHNT, CDR2 YYREEE (reference sequence). CDR3 protein: CASSFQDRGVEAFF. The CDR3 DNA sequence: TGTGCCAGCAGCTTTCAGGACAGGGGCGTTGAAGCTTTCTTT. The full variable domain, its missing parts supplied by reference TRBV5-4 and TRBJ1-1, is ETGVTQSPTHLIKTRGQQVTLRCSSQSGHNTVSWYQQALGQGPQFIFQYYREEENGRGNFPPRFSGLQFPNYSSELNVNALELDDSALYLCASSFQDRGVEAFFGQGTRLTVV.

This clone was seen once. J is TRBJ2-5 and V is TRBV29-1; 7 bases match TRBD2. Germline assignment: CDR1 SQVTM and CDR2 ANQGSEA. The ends lost 3 bases at V and 7 bases at J; junction bases unmatched: 8. This CDR3 region has 13 residues. CDR3 in amino acids: CSVEGWGRGTQYF. CDR3 DNA sequence: TGCAGCGTTGAGGGATGGGGGAGGGGGACCCAGTACTTC.

As regards this clone: The junction departs from germline at one end; a sequencing error may be responsible. The V call is TRBV7-7, the J call TRBJ2-1; D not certain. Germline CDR1 reads SSHAT; CDR2 reads FNYEAQ (reference sequence). This CDR3 is built from 13 residues. The CDR3, as DNA: TGTGCTAGCAGCTCGGACCGCTACAATGAGCAGTTCTTC. It codes for CASSSDRYNEQFF.

This rearrangement joins TRBV25-1 to TRBJ2-3; the match to TRBD2 covers 10 bases. This CDR3 comprises 15 residues. The trim removed 3 bases at V and 3 bases at J, leaving 3 bases unmatched. The germline gives CDR1 MGHDK, CDR2 SYGVNS. This chain's CDR3 is CASSDLAGETDTQYF. The CDR3, as DNA: TGTGCCAGCAGTGACCTAGCGGGAGAGACAGATACGCAGTATTTT.

The gene calls are TRBV11-2 and TRBJ1-2, with D maybe TRBD1 (6 bases). This CDR3 spans 14 amino acids. Trimming stripped 5 bases from V and 1 base from J, with 11 bases between. Germline CDR1 and CDR2: SGHAT and FQNNGV. CDR3 nucleotides: TGTGCCAGCAGCCCAGCAGGGGTTAACTATGGCTACACCTTC. It yields the protein CASSPAGVNYGYTF.

The V and J genes are TRBV5-1 and TRBJ2-7; 7 nucleotides match TRBD2. CDR3 length: 14 amino acids. V shed 3 bases and J 4 bases; nucleotides not matched to a gene: 7. The germline CDR1 and CDR2 sequences are SGHRS and YFSETQ. The CDR3 nucleotides are TGCGCCAGCAGCTACCTGCAGGGAGGGTACGAGCAGTACTTC. This encodes CASSYLQGGYEQYF.

The chain recombines TRBV20-1 with TRBJ2-7; D unresolved. CDR1 DFQATT and CDR2 SNEGSKA come from the germline V gene (reference sequence). CDR3 length: 11 residues. V shed 3 bases and J shed 2 bases, with 5 bases lying between them. For the CDR3, the DNA is TGCAGTGCTAGGACGACCTACGAGCAGTACTTC. This translates into CSARTTYEQYF.

This chain links TRBV6-4 with TRBJ2-3; D call uncertain. This CDR3 contains 14 residues. V shed 0 bases and J shed 3 bases, with 7 bases lying between them. Germline V gives CDR1 MRHNA, CDR2 SNTAGT. Written as DNA, the CDR3 is TGTGCCAGCAGTGACTCATGGGAAACAGATACGCAGTATTTT. The encoded protein is CASSDSWETDTQYF.

The CDR3 nucleotides are TGTGCCAGCAGCCTCGACAGGGTTAATGAAAAACTGTTTTTT. This translates into CASSLDRVNEKLFF. V usage is TRBV6-5 and J usage is TRBJ1-4, with 7 positions matching TRBD1. CDR3 size: 14 residues. Germline assignment: CDR1 MNHEY and CDR2 SVGAGI. V was clipped by 6 bases and J by 4 bases; unmatched bases: 5.

The chain links TRBV5-1 to TRBJ2-3; 10 bases align to TRBD2. Looked up from germline, CDR1 is SGHRS and CDR2 is YFSETQ. Unmatched junction bases numbered 6, after V lost 0 bases and J lost 2 bases. CDR3 length: 17 amino acids. CDR3 sequence reads: CASSLAASGGPTDTQYF. In DNA form, the CDR3 reads TGCGCCAGCAGCTTGGCCGCTAGCGGGGGACCCACAGATACGCAGTATTTT.

The chain recombines TRBV4-3 with TRBJ1-2, with 8 bases matching TRBD1. The trim removed 0 bases at V and 4 bases at J, leaving 4 bases unmatched. CDR3 size: 15 residues. The germline CDR1 and CDR2 sequences are LGHNA and YSLEER. The CDR3 region is CASSQDRGQAYGYTF. The CDR3 DNA follows: TGCGCCAGCAGCCAAGACAGGGGGCAAGCCTATGGCTACACCTTC.

The chain recombines TRBV7-3 with TRBJ2-3, with D uncertain. Germline V gives CDR1 SGHTA, CDR2 FQGTGA. CDR3 length equals 14 residues. V lost 2 bases, J lost 0 bases, and 6 bases lay in between. The CDR3 here is CASSLLSSTDTQYF. CDR3 nucleotide sequence: TGTGCCAGCAGCTTACTGTCTAGCACAGATACGCAGTATTTT.

The V gene is TRBV6-5, the J gene TRBJ2-1, with 7 bases lining up with TRBD1. CDR1 and CDR2 from the germline V gene are MNHEY and SVGAGI. V lost 5 bases and J lost 5; bases outside the gene matches: 9. This CDR3 has 15 residues. CDR3 amino acids: CASSPTGPPDNEQFF. The CDR3 coding sequence is TGTGCCAGCAGTCCGACAGGGCCCCCGGACAATGAGCAGTTCTTC.

This clone was recorded once. This chain links TRBV5-1 with TRBJ1-2, with D unclear. In germline, CDR1 is SGHRS, CDR2 YFSETQ. There are 14 residues in the CDR3. V lost 2 bases to trimming and J lost 2 bases, with 10 bases between them. CDR3 loop: CASSFSGSNYGYTF. In DNA form, the CDR3 reads TGCGCCAGCAGCTTTTCCGGGAGCAACTATGGCTACACCTTC.

The chain has TRBV28 and TRBJ2-3; TRBD1 might be the D (7 bases). CDR3 length: 13 amino acids. Germline CDR1 reads MDHEN; CDR2 reads SYDVKM. The V gene lost 7 bases and the J gene lost 3 bases, with 11 bases spanning the gap. The CDR3 DNA follows: TGTGCCAGCACCCAGGGGGGAACAGATACGCAGTATTTT. Its translation is CASTQGGTDTQYF.

The chain recombines TRBV7-9 with TRBJ2-4, with D possibly matching TRBD2 (5 bases). This CDR3 region has 16 residues. Trimming took 5 bases from V and 0 from J, leaving 14 bases between them. Germline V CDR1 and CDR2: SEHNR, FQNEAQ (reference sequence). CDR3 protein: CASSLEGGVAKNIQYF. The DNA of the CDR3 is TGTGCCAGCAGCCTTGAGGGTGGCGTAGCCAAAAACATTCAGTACTTC. Full variable domain (remainder filled in from reference TRBV7-9 and TRBJ2-4): DTGVSQNPRHKITKRGQNVTFRCDPISEHNRLYWYRQTLGQGPEFLTYFQNEAQLEKSRLLSDRFSAERPKGSFSTLEIQRTEQGDSAMYLCASSLEGGVAKNIQYFGAGTRLSVL.

The chain has TRBV6-5 and TRBJ2-3; D is ambiguous. Germline-derived CDR1 and CDR2 are MNHEY and SVGAGI. Trimming cost V 0 bases and J 6 bases, with 7 bases left between them. The CDR3 has 13 residues. The CDR3 protein is CASSYSEGDTQYF. CDR3 in DNA: TGTGCCAGCAGTTACTCGGAAGGGGATACGCAGTATTTT.

This chain connects TRBV10-3 to TRBJ1-2; no firm D call. This CDR3 contains 12 residues. Between the trimmed V and J ends, which lost 3 bases and 14 bases, there was a span of 16 bases. From germline, CDR1 is ENHRY and CDR2 SYGVKD. The CDR3 is CAISDLTSEGTF. DNA for the CDR3: TGTGCCATCAGTGATCTTACGTCTGAAGGGACCTTC.

The rearrangement links TRBV5-8 to TRBJ2-5; TRBD1 might be the D (6 bases). CDR3 size: 15 residues. CDR1 and CDR2 from the germline V gene are SGHTS and YDEGEE. The V and J ends lost 4 bases and 2 bases respectively, with 15 bases between them. The CDR3 coding sequence is TGTGCCAGCAGCCCTCAAGGCAGGGGACAAGAGACCCAGTACTTC. Translation: CASSPQGRGQETQYF.

The chain is built from TRBV9 and TRBJ2-2; a possible D gene is TRBD1 (5 bases). This CDR3 spans 15 amino acids. Germline V gene sequence: CDR1 SGDLS, CDR2 YYNGEE. The V gene lost 2 bases and the J gene lost 3 bases, with 11 bases spanning the gap. CDR3 amino acids: CASSVTDTYTGELFF. In DNA form, the CDR3 reads TGTGCCAGCAGCGTGACGGACACCTACACCGGGGAGCTGTTTTTT.

This chain joins TRBV20-1 and TRBJ1-2; D is uncertain. The CDR3 has 11 residues. CDR1 and CDR2 from the germline V gene are DFQATT and SNEGSKA (reference sequence). The germline V and J ends were trimmed by 3 bases and 4 bases, with 6 bases remaining between them. CDR3 in amino acids: CSASDFYGYTF. The CDR3 bases are TGCAGTGCTAGTGACTTCTATGGCTACACCTTC.

The V call is TRBV19, the J call TRBJ1-1; possibly TRBD1 for D (6 bases). This CDR3 is built from 14 residues. Germline V gene lookup returns CDR1 LNHDA and CDR2 SQIVND (reference sequence). V was clipped by 4 bases and J by 1 base, with 10 bases between them. Written as DNA, the CDR3 is TGTGCCAGTAGTACCCCGGGACAGAACACTGAAGCTTTCTTT. It codes for CASSTPGQNTEAFF.

The chain recombines TRBV28 with TRBJ2-7, with a possible D match to TRBD1 (6 bases). Trimming stripped 6 bases from V and 0 bases from J, with 12 bases between. The germline gives CDR1 MDHEN, CDR2 SYDVKM. The CDR3 loop spans 14 amino acids. The DNA for the CDR3 is TGTGCCAGCAGCCCACCGGGACACTCCTACGAGCAGTACTTC. It encodes CASSPPGHSYEQYF.

This sequence joins TRBV28 and TRBJ2-5; 8 bases match TRBD1. Germline CDR1 and CDR2: MDHEN and SYDVKM. The CDR3 has 15 amino acids. V was pared by 6 bases and J by 4 bases, with 10 bases of the junction left unmatched. The CDR3 nucleotides read TGTGCCAGCAGAGGGCAGGGGGCTGGGGGAGAGACCCAGTACTTC. As protein: CASRGQGAGGETQYF. The variable domain in full, completed from reference TRBV28 and TRBJ2-5, reads DVKVTQSSRYLVKRTGEKVFLECVQDMDHENMFWYRQDPGLGLRLIYFSYDVKMKEKGDIPEGYSVSREKKERFSLILESASTNQTSMYLCASRGQGAGGETQYFGPGTRLLVL.

The chain couples TRBV6-1 to TRBJ1-3; TRBD1 agrees at 11 bases. From germline, CDR1 is MNHNS and CDR2 SASEGT. This CDR3 region has 15 residues. V trimming: 5 bases; J trimming: 4 bases; junction bases outside the gene matches: 4. The CDR3 nucleotides are TGTGCCAGCAGTCTTAGGACAGGGGGCGGAAACACCATATATTTT. It codes for CASSLRTGGGNTIYF.